The present T cell receptor beta chain was sequenced within a study of T cell responses to AZD1222 COVID-19 vaccine. Sequenced by immunoSEQ multiplex PCR; TCRdb stores in-frame clones only, minus some. This sample carries about 42,000 clones, 70% to 90% of them seen once, and the ten largest clones take roughly 25%. Second-dose intervals of approximately 4 or approximately 12 weeks were pooled. The ends were cut back, 0 bases at V and 4 bases at J, with 19 bases in the middle. This CDR3 has 18 residues. Germline V gene lookup returns CDR1 MNHNS and CDR2 SASEGT. The genes are TRBV6-1 and TRBJ2-4; tentatively, D is TRBD2 (7 bases). Sequencing was performed on peripheral blood, taken 28 days after the second AZD1222 dose. This clonotype was obtained from an adult who received the AZD1222 COVID-19 vaccine. DNA of the CDR3: TGTGCCAGCAGTGAAGCTTTGGGGGGGCCCCCTAGTAAAAACATTCAGTACTTC. Translated: CASSEALGGPPSKNIQYF.